Listed here is a single TCR beta chain. The record originates from a study of blood T cell repertoires in COVID-19. As processed by the authors: For nucleated cells, counts were estimated from reference gene primer amplification. Sequencing was performed with immunoSEQ multiplex PCR; in TCRdb, only in-frame clones are kept and a portion is missing. V and J calls and clone size come straight from that table; D and trimming were deduced from the DNA. The repertoire includes about 40,000 clones, around 85% of them detected once, and more than 20% sits in the top ten. Trimming took 4 bases from V and 2 from J; bases not matched to a gene: 10. This CDR3 has 17 residues. Germline V lookup: CDR1 SGHRS, CDR2 YFSETQ.

The chain uses TRBV5-1 and TRBJ2-2; 8 bases are a match to TRBD2. Sequenced input: peripheral blood. This sequence originates from a human donor with acute or convalescent COVID-19. The donor label of this sample is uncertain. CDR3 sequence: CASSQHSGSYNTGELFF. CDR3 nucleotides: TGCGCCAGCAGCCAGCACAGCGGGAGTTATAACACCGGGGAGCTGTTTTTT.